Only a few counts were recorded for the clone carrying this TCR beta chain. The germline V gene has CDR1 SGHTA and CDR2 FQGNSA. Trimming shortened V by 4 bases and J by 3 bases, and 10 bases separated the two germline ends. The CDR3 is 14 residues long. This sample was taken from a study of response to subunit inactivated influenza vaccine. TCRdb analysed the RT-PCR reads with MiXCR anew, one entry per CDR3 protein. Among roughly 500,000 distinct CDR3 sequences listed, under 25% were seen once. Separately, the same data were catalogued under a study of T cells expressing NK-cell markers. Turning to that study: The TCR beta cDNA came from 5'RACE template switching with UMIs.

Material: CD4+ T cells sorted from PBMCs, obtained about 11 days after vaccination. This TCR derives from a man aged 45-65 years who received an inactivated influenza vaccine. V usage is TRBV7-2 and J usage is TRBJ2-1, with D maybe TRBD1 (5 bases). DNA for the CDR3: TGTGCCAGCAGCTACGACAGCTTCTACAATGAGCAGTTCTTC. Encoded protein: CASSYDSFYNEQFF.